These T cell receptor beta chains were read from a single sample in a study of a mutant IDH1 vaccine in newly diagnosed glioma. Profiled with immunoSEQ multiplex PCR; TCRdb holds only in-frame clones, not every one. Seen here are around 61,000 clones, over 70% observed once, and the top ten hold around 5%. These TCRs are of unknown antigen specificity. The material sequenced was PBMCs, taken from a glioma patient whose treatment included an IDH1 peptide vaccine. These receptors came from a man aged 45 to 65 with glioma. Each CDR3 is given with its conserved first and last residue. The order of the fields is J gene, clone size, V gene, D gene, CDR3 DNA, CDR3 protein. A D gene is named only where the DNA matches it firmly. Part of the rows lack a size; the others show once, few, many or a class for expanded clones.

J: TRBJ2-1
size: few
V: TRBV7-2
D: .
DNA: TGTGCCAGCAGCTTAAGAGTTGACTCCTACAATGAGCAGTTCTTC
CDR3: CASSLRVDSYNEQFF

J: TRBJ2-1
size: .
V: TRBV29-1
D: .
DNA: TGCAGCGTTGAAGGGTCCGACAGGCGGAATGAGCAGTTCTTC
CDR3: CSVEGSDRRNEQFF

J: TRBJ1-2
size: .
V: TRBV10-3
D: .
DNA: TGTGCCAACCAGGACGGACTTTCCGACTATGGCTACACCTTC
CDR3: CANQDGLSDYGYTF

J: TRBJ1-1
size: .
V: TRBV7-8
D: .
DNA: TGTGCCAGCCACCGGGGACCCATGAACACTGAAGCTTTCTTT
CDR3: CASHRGPMNTEAFF

J: TRBJ2-4
size: .
V: TRBV30
D: .
DNA: TGTGCCTGCACACTAGCCAAAAACATTCAGTACTTC
CDR3: CACTLAKNIQYF

J: TRBJ2-3
size: once
V: TRBV10-3
D: .
DNA: TGTGCCTCGCAGGCCAGTGCTGATACGCAGTATTTT
CDR3: CASQASADTQYF

J: TRBJ2-2
size: .
V: TRBV7-9
D: .
DNA: TGTGCCAGCAGCTCCTCAGGAGCTGCTAACACCGGGGAGCTGTTTTTT
CDR3: CASSSSGAANTGELFF

J: TRBJ1-5
size: few
V: TRBV19
D: TRBD1
DNA: TGTGCCAGTAGTCCCCAGACAGGGCTCAATCAGCCCCAGCATTTT
CDR3: CASSPQTGLNQPQHF

J: TRBJ1-1
size: .
V: TRBV7-9
D: .
DNA: TGTGCCAGCAGCTTAGAACAGGGCGGCACTGAAGCTTTCTTT
CDR3: CASSLEQGGTEAFF

J: TRBJ2-7
size: few
V: TRBV5-6
D: .
DNA: TGTGCCAGCAGCACGGGACACAACTCCTACGAGCAGTACTTC
CDR3: CASSTGHNSYEQYF

J: TRBJ1-2
size: .
V: TRBV6-5
D: TRBD1
DNA: TGTGCCAGCAGTTCCCGGGAGGGGGCGCGGGCTGGCTACACCTTC
CDR3: CASSSREGARAGYTF

J: TRBJ1-1
size: .
V: TRBV6-1
D: .
DNA: TGTGCCAGCAGTGTATTCTCACTTGAAGCTTTCTTT
CDR3: CASSVFSLEAFF

J: TRBJ1-3
size: few
V: TRBV13
D: .
DNA: TGTGCCAGCAGCTTAGGACAGGGAAACACCATATATTTT
CDR3: CASSLGQGNTIYF

J: TRBJ1-5
size: .
V: TRBV29-1
D: TRBD1
DNA: TGCAGCGCCCAGGGGGGGGACAGCAATCAGCCCCAGCATTTT
CDR3: CSAQGGDSNQPQHF

J: TRBJ2-1
size: .
V: TRBV29-1
D: .
DNA: TGCAGCGTAGGCAGAGCCTACAATGAGCAGTTCTTC
CDR3: CSVGRAYNEQFF

J: TRBJ2-1
size: .
V: TRBV7-8
D: TRBD1
DNA: TGTGCCAGCAGCTTAGAAAGGACAGGGGGCTGGAACAATGAGCAGTTCTTC
CDR3: CASSLERTGGWNNEQFF

J: TRBJ1-2
size: .
V: TRBV2
D: .
DNA: TGTGCCATCCGATCTGACAGGATCTATGGCTACACCTTC
CDR3: CAIRSDRIYGYTF

J: TRBJ1-2
size: .
V: TRBV30
D: .
DNA: TGTGCCTGGAGTGCGGCAGGGGTCGGCTACACCTTC
CDR3: CAWSAAGVGYTF

J: TRBJ2-1
size: .
V: TRBV28
D: .
DNA: TGTGCCAGCAGGAAGGGCTACAATGAGCAGTTCTTC
CDR3: CASRKGYNEQFF

J: TRBJ2-2
size: once
V: TRBV14
D: .
DNA: TGTGCCAGCAGCCAAAATTTGCAGGGCACCGGGGAGCTGTTTTTT
CDR3: CASSQNLQGTGELFF

J: TRBJ1-5
size: .
V: TRBV18
D: .
DNA: TGTGCCAGCTCACCAAATCAGAGAAACAATCAGCCCCAGCATTTT
CDR3: CASSPNQRNNQPQHF

J: TRBJ1-3
size: .
V: TRBV9
D: .
DNA: TGTGCCAGCAGCGTAGAGGGATTACCTGGAAACACCATATATTTT
CDR3: CASSVEGLPGNTIYF

J: TRBJ1-2
size: .
V: TRBV14
D: TRBD1
DNA: TGTGCCAGCAGCCAAGGGAGGACAGGGGGCTTTGGCTACACCTTC
CDR3: CASSQGRTGGFGYTF

J: TRBJ1-4
size: .
V: TRBV9
D: .
DNA: TGTGCCAGCAGCGCGGTCCCGGGTCCAAATGAAAAACTGTTTTTT
CDR3: CASSAVPGPNEKLFF

J: TRBJ2-1
size: .
V: TRBV5-6
D: .
DNA: TGTGCCAGCAGCATAGACACAGACAATGAGCAGTTCTTC
CDR3: CASSIDTDNEQFF

J: TRBJ1-5
size: .
V: TRBV28
D: .
DNA: TGTGCCAGCAGCCAACCCCATTTTATTAGGGGGGATTTAGACCCGGGCAATCAGCCCCAGCATTTT
CDR3: CASSQPHFIRGDLDPGNQPQHF

J: TRBJ2-7
size: .
V: TRBV4-1
D: .
DNA: TGCGCCAGCAGCCAAGATTGGGCCTTGAGCGGGCGTTCTCTTCGCTACGAGCAGTACTTC
CDR3: CASSQDWALSGRSLRYEQYF

J: TRBJ1-2
size: .
V: TRBV14
D: .
DNA: TGTGCCAGCAGCGAACGTATAGACGGACGACATGGCTACACCTTC
CDR3: CASSERIDGRHGYTF

J: TRBJ2-3
size: many
V: TRBV6-4
D: .
DNA: TGTGCCAGCCGCCTGTCGGGACGAATCACAGATACGCAGTATTTT
CDR3: CASRLSGRITDTQYF

J: TRBJ1-3
size: .
V: TRBV5-6
D: .
DNA: TGTGCCAGCAGCTTGTGGCCAGGGGGAAACACCATATATTTT
CDR3: CASSLWPGGNTIYF

J: TRBJ1-2
size: .
V: TRBV7-8
D: .
DNA: TGTGCCAGCAGCGCTGGGGATCTCAGATTTTATGGCTACACCTTC
CDR3: CASSAGDLRFYGYTF

J: TRBJ1-1
size: few
V: TRBV10-2
D: .
DNA: TGCGCCAGCACCGAGGGGGGGAACACTGAAGCTTTCTTT
CDR3: CASTEGGNTEAFF

J: TRBJ2-1
size: .
V: TRBV19
D: .
DNA: TGTGCCAGTAGTATAGAAGGGTACAATGAGCAGTTCTTC
CDR3: CASSIEGYNEQFF

J: TRBJ1-2
size: .
V: TRBV29-1
D: .
DNA: TGCAGCGGTCGTGAGGGAGGGTATGGCTACACCTTC
CDR3: CSGREGGYGYTF

J: TRBJ2-1
size: .
V: TRBV6-6
D: TRBD2
DNA: TGTGCCAGCTCTTGGAGCGGGAACAATGAGCAGTTCTTC
CDR3: CASSWSGNNEQFF

J: TRBJ2-1
size: .
V: TRBV13
D: .
DNA: TGTGCCAGCAGCTTTAGACAGTTCGATGAGCAGTTCTTC
CDR3: CASSFRQFDEQFF

J: TRBJ1-2
size: few
V: TRBV7-8
D: .
DNA: TGTGCCAGCAGCTCCTCCGGTTTGGCCTTCTATGGCTACACCTTC
CDR3: CASSSSGLAFYGYTF

J: TRBJ2-7
size: once
V: TRBV6-5
D: TRBD1
DNA: TGTGCCAGCTCCATACAGGGGTCCTACGAGCAGTACTTC
CDR3: CASSIQGSYEQYF

J: TRBJ2-2
size: .
V: TRBV7-3
D: TRBD1
DNA: TGTGCCAGCAGGGATGGACAGGGGGCGATCGGGGAGCTGTTTTTT
CDR3: CASRDGQGAIGELFF

J: TRBJ1-1
size: .
V: TRBV2
D: .
DNA: TGTGCCAGCAGTGTCGGGTATAACACTGAAGCTTTCTTT
CDR3: CASSVGYNTEAFF